This entry lists 10 T cell receptor beta chains sequenced from one sample in a study of cytomegalovirus exposure and HLA in healthy donors (dated by TCRdb to about 2017). Library preparation used the immunoSEQ multiplex PCR assay. The multiplex PCR relied on a mix of 60 forward primers for TCR Vbeta segments and 13 reverse primers for TCR Jbeta segments. Sourced from immuneACCESS, this table was stored by TCRdb with only in-frame sequences that have V and J called. A share of the clones is absent; for the studies checked, an unresolved V gene accounts for under half, and the remainder has no known explanation. This sample is represented by 150,000 to 200,000 clones; about 80% of them were singletons. The ten largest clones take up roughly 13% of the sample. The material sequenced was PBMCs. The origin of the receptors is a woman aged 25-40 years in good health and CMV-seropositive.

This sequence joins TRBV5-4 and TRBJ2-5; possible D gene TRBD2, 6 bases. The closer fit of TRBJ2-7 to the DNA end suggests the J call may be wrong. CDR1 is SGHNT, CDR2 YYREEE, per germline (reference sequence). The CDR3 extends over 14 amino acids. The CDR3 DNA reads TGTGCCAGCAGCTCCGGGACTTCTCTATACGAGCAGTACTTC. It is translated as CASSSGTSLYEQYF.

V gene TRBV11-1 combines with J gene TRBJ2-3, with TRBD1 identical over 9 bases. Per the germline V gene, CDR1 is SGHAT and CDR2 is FQDESV (reference sequence). V dropped 5 bases and J dropped 5; count of bases not matched to a gene: 11. This CDR3 contains 16 residues. The CDR3 region is CASSPTLQGAQDTQYF. The CDR3 DNA reads TGTGCCAGCAGCCCAACCCTACAGGGGGCGCAAGATACGCAGTATTTT.

V is TRBV27 and J is TRBJ1-1; 8 bases fit TRBD1. The CDR3 has 12 residues. V dropped 6 bases and J dropped 8; count of bases not matched to a gene: 5. In germline, CDR1 is MNHEY, CDR2 SMNVEV (reference sequence). CDR3 coding DNA: TGTGCCAGCAGAACAGGGGGGAGGGAAGCTTTCTTT. Encoded protein: CASRTGGREAFF.

In the case of this clone: Other DNA sequences within the sample encode an identical CDR3. The chain employs TRBV5-1 and TRBJ1-2; 7 bases map to TRBD1. The CDR3 loop spans 14 amino acids. The germline CDR1 and CDR2 sequences are SGHRS and YFSETQ. The V gene end was trimmed by 2 bases and the J gene end by 3 bases; junction bases not matched to a gene: 4. CDR3 protein: CASSFSTGDYGYTF. The CDR3 DNA reads TGCGCCAGCAGCTTCTCTACAGGGGACTATGGCTACACCTTC.

The rearrangement joins TRBV6-6 to TRBJ2-7; maybe TRBD2 (5 bases). The CDR3 spans 14 residues. V lost 2 bases and J lost 6, with 14 bases in between. The germline V gene has CDR1 MNHNY and CDR2 SVGAGI (reference sequence). DNA of the CDR3: TGTGCCAGCAGTTACGGGAGCCTTCCCAGCGAGCAGTACTTC. It yields the protein CASSYGSLPSEQYF.

V is TRBV7-2 and J is TRBJ2-3; 7 nucleotides line up with TRBD1. Germline assignment: CDR1 SGHTA and CDR2 FQGNSA. With 5 bases clipped from V and 2 bases from J, the junction kept 10 bases outside the gene matches. CDR3 length: 16 amino acids. The CDR3 DNA follows: TGTGCCAGCAGCCCCGACAGGGAACGGACCACAGATACGCAGTATTTT. It yields the protein CASSPDRERTTDTQYF.

Only a few counts were recorded for this clone. The rearrangement joins TRBV12-2 to TRBJ1-2; the table's D call, TRBD1, was not checked against the DNA. TRBV12-2 is noted as a pseudogene. The CDR3 extends over 14 amino acids. The CDR3 protein is CASRFQRQIYGYTF. The CDR3 DNA reads TGTGCAAGTCGCTTTCAGCGACAGATCTATGGCTACACCTTC.

This chain uses TRBV6-1 with TRBJ2-7, with a tentative D call TRBD2 (5 bases). V dropped 3 bases and J dropped 2 bases, with 5 bases sitting between them. Per the germline V gene, CDR1 is MNHNS and CDR2 is SASEGT. This CDR3 contains 12 residues. Here the CDR3 DNA reads TGTGCCAGCAGTGACGGGACCTACGAGCAGTACTTC. It codes for CASSDGTYEQYF.

The rearrangement joins TRBV27 to TRBJ2-3; D perhaps matches TRBD2 (5 bases). The CDR3 contains 15 residues. Germline lookup yields CDR1 MNHEY and CDR2 SMNVEV (reference sequence). The V end lost 2 bases, the J end lost 4 bases, and 13 bases lay between the germline ends. The CDR3 DNA sequence: TGTGCCAGCAGTTTAATCGGGGAACCGGCAGATACGCAGTATTTT. This encodes CASSLIGEPADTQYF.

A single count supports this clone. The V call is TRBV6-1, the J call TRBJ2-5; D uncertain. CDR1 is MNHNS and CDR2 is SASEGT in the germline V gene. This CDR3 has 13 amino acids. The ends were cut back, 5 bases at V and 5 bases at J, with 12 bases in the middle. The CDR3 is CASSSSVSETQYF. The CDR3 coding sequence is TGTGCCAGCAGTTCAAGCGTGTCGGAGACCCAGTACTTC.